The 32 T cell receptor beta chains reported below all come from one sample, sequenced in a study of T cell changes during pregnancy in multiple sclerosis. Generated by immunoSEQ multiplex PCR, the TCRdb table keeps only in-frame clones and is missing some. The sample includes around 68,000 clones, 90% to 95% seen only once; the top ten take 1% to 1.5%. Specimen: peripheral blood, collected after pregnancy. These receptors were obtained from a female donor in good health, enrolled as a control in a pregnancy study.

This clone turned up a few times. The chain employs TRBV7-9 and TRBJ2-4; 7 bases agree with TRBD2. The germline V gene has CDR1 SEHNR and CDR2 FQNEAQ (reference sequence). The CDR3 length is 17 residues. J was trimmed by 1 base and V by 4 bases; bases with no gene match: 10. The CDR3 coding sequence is TGTGCCAGCAGCTCCACTTCCGGGCGGGGGGCCAAAAACATTCAGTACTTC. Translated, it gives CASSSTSGRGAKNIQYF.

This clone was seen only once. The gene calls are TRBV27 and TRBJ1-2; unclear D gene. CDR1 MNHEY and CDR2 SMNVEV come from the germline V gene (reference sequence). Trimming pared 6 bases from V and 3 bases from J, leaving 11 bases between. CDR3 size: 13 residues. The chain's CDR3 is CASSFGSHYGYTF. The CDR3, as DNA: TGTGCCAGCAGCTTCGGGTCCCACTATGGCTACACCTTC.

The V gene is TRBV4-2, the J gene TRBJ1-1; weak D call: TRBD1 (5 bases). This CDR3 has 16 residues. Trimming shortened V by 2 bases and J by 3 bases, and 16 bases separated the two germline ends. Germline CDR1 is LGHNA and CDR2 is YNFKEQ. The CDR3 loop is CASSQNLGVRDTEAFF. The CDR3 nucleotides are TGTGCCAGCAGCCAAAACTTAGGGGTCCGGGACACTGAAGCTTTCTTT.

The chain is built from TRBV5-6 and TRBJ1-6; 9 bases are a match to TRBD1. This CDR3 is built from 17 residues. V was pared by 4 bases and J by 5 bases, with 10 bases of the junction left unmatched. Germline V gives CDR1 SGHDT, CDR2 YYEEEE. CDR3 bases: TGTGCCAGCAGCCCAGAACCTGGACAGGGGAATAATTCACCCCTCCACTTT. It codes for CASSPEPGQGNNSPLHF.

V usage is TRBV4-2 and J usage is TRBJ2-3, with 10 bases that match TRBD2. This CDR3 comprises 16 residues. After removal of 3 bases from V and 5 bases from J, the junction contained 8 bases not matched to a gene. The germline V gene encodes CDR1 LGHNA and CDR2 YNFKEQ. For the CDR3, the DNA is TGTGCCAGCAGCCAGGTCCGAGCGGGGGGGCGAGATACGCAGTATTTT. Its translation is CASSQVRAGGRDTQYF.

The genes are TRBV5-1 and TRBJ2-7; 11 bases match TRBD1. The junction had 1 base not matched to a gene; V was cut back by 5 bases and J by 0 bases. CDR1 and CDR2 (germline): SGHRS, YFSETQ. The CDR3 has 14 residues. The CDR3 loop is CASRGQGASYEQYF. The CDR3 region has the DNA TGCGCCAGCAGAGGACAGGGGGCCTCCTACGAGCAGTACTTC.

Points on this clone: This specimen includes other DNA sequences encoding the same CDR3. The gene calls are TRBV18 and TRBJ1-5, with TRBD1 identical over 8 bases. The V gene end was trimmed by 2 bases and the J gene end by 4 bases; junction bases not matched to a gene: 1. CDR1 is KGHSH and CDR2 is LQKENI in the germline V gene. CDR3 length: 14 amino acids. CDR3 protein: CASSPGTGNQPQHF. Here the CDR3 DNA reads TGTGCCAGCTCACCAGGGACAGGAAATCAGCCCCAGCATTTT.

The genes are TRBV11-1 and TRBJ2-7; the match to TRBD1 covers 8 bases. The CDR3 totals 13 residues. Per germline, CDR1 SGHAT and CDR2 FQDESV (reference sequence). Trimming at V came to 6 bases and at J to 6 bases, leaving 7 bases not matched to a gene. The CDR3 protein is CASRDREVPEQYF. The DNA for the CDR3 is TGTGCCAGCAGGGACAGGGAAGTTCCCGAGCAGTACTTC.

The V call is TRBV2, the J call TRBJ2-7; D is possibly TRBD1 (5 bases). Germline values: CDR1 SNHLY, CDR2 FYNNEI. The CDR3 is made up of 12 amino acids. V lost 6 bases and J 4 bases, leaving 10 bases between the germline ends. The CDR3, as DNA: TGTGCCAGCAGCCAGGGTGGATACGAGCAGTACTTC. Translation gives CASSQGGYEQYF.

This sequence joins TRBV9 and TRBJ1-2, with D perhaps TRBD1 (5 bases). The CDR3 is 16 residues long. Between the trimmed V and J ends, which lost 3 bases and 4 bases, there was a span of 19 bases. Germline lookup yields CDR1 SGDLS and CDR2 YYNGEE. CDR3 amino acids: CASSGGPGGGGYGYTF. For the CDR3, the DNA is TGTGCCAGCAGCGGTGGACCTGGGGGGGGAGGCTATGGCTACACCTTC.

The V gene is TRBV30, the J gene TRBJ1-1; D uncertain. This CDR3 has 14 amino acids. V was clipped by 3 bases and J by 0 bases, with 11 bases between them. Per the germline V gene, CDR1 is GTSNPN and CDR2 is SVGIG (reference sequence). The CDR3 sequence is CAWRGSWMNTEAFF. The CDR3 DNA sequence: TGTGCCTGGAGGGGGAGCTGGATGAACACTGAAGCTTTCTTT.

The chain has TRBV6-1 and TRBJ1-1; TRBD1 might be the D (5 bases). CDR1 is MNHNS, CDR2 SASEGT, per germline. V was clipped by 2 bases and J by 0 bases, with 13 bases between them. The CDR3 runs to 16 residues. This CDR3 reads CASSERQLTVNTEAFF. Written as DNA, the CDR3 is TGTGCCAGCAGTGAAAGGCAGCTGACAGTGAACACTGAAGCTTTCTTT.

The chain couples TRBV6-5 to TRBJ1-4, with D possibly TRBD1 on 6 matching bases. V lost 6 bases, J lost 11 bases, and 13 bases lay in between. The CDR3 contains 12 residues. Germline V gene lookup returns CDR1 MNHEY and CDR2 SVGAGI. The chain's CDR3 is CASSPDRHKLFF. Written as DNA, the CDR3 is TGTGCCAGCAGCCCCGACAGGCACAAACTGTTTTTT.

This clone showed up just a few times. CDR3 sequence (DNA): TGTGCCAGCAGTGGAGGGTTCACTGAAGCTTTCTTT. It translates to CASSGGFTEAFF. V usage is TRBV25-1 and J usage is TRBJ1-1; D ambiguous. The CDR3 is 12 amino acids. The germline CDR1 and CDR2 sequences are MGHDK and SYGVNS. Trimming removed 4 bases at V and 4 bases at J, with 7 bases between. Full variable domain (missing parts from reference TRBV25-1 and TRBJ1-1): EADIYQTPRYLVIGTGKKITLECSQTMGHDKMYWYQQDPGMELHLIHYSYGVNSTEKGDLSSESTVSRIRTEHFPLTLESARPSHTSQYLCASSGGFTEAFFGQGTRLTVV.

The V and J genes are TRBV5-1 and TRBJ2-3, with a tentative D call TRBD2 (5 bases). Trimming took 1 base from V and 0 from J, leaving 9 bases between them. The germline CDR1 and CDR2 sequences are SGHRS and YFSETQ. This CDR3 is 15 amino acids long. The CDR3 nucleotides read TGCGCCAGCAGCTTGTCCGGGGTGAGCACAGATACGCAGTATTTT. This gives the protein CASSLSGVSTDTQYF.

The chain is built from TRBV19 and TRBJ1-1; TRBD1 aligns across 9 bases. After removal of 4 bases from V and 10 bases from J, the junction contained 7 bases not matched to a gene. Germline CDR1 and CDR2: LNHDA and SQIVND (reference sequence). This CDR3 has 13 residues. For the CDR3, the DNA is TGTGCCAGTAGTAACCGGGACAGGGTTGCAGCTTTCTTT. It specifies CASSNRDRVAAFF. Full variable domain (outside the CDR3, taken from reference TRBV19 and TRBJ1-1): DGGITQSPKYLFRKEGQNVTLSCEQNLNHDAMYWYRQDPGQGLRLIYYSQIVNDFQKGDIAEGYSVSREKKESFPLTVTSAQKNPTAFYLCASSNRDRVAAFFGQGTRLTVV.

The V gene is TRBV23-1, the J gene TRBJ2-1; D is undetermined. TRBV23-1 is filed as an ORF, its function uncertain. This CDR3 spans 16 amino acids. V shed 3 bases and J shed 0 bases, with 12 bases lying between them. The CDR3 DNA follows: TGCGCCAGCAGTCACTTACAGCCGAGCTCCTACAATGAGCAGTTCTTC. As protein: CASSHLQPSSYNEQFF.

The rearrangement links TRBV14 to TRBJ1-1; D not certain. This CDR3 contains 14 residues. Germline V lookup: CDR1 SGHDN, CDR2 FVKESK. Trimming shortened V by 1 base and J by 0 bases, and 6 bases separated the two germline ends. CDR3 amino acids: CASSQAQMNTEAFF. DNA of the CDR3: TGTGCCAGCAGCCAAGCACAGATGAACACTGAAGCTTTCTTT.

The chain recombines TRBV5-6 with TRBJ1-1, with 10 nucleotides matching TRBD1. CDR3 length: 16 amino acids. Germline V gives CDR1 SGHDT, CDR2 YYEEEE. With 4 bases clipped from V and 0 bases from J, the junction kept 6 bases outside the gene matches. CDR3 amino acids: CASSLGQGYMNTEAFF. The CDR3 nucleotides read TGTGCCAGCAGCCTGGGACAGGGGTATATGAACACTGAAGCTTTCTTT.

The CDR3 is CATSFQQGAWGYTF. In DNA form, the CDR3 reads TGTGCCACCAGCTTTCAACAGGGGGCCTGGGGCTACACCTTC. J is TRBJ1-2 and V is TRBV15, with TRBD1 matching 9 bases. The CDR3 contains 14 residues. Germline CDR1 and CDR2: LNHNV and YYDKDF (reference sequence). The V segment lost 5 bases and the J segment 8 bases; nucleotides outside the gene matches: 9.

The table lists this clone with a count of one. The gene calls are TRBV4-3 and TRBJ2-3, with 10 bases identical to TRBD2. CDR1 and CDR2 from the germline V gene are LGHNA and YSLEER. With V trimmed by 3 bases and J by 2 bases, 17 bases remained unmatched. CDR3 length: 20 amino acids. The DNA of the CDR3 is TGCGCCAGCAGCCACAATCTAAATCCCCTGACTAGCGGGTACACAGATACGCAGTATTTT. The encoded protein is CASSHNLNPLTSGYTDTQYF.

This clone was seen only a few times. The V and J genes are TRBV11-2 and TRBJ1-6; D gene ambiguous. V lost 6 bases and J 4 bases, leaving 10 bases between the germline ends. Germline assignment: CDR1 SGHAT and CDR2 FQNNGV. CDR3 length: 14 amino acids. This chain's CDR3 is CASRLTGYNSPLHF. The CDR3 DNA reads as TGTGCCAGCAGGTTGACGGGGTATAATTCACCCCTCCACTTT.

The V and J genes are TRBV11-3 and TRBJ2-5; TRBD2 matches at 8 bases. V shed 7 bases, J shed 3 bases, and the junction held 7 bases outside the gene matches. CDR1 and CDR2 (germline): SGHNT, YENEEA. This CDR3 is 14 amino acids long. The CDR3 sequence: CASTLYSGEETQYF. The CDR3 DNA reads TGTGCCAGCACCCTATATAGCGGGGAAGAGACCCAGTACTTC.

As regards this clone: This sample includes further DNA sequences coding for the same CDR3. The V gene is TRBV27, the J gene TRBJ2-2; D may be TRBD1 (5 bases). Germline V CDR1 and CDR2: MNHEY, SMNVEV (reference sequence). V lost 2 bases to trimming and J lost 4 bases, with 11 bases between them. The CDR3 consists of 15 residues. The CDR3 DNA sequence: TGTGCCAGCAGTTTAGCCAGGGCTCCCACCGGGGAGCTGTTTTTT. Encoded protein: CASSLARAPTGELFF.

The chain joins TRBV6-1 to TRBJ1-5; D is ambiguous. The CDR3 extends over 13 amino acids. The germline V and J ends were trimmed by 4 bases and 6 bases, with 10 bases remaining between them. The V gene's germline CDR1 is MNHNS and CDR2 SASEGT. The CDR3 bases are TGTGCCAGCAGTGTCCCCCCCCGTCAGCCCCAGCATTTT. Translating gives CASSVPPRQPQHF.

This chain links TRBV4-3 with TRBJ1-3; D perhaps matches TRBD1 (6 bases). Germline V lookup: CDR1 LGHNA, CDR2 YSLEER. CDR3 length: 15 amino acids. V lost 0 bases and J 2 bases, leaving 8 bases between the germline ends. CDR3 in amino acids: CASSQDEGAGNTIYF. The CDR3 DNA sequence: TGCGCCAGCAGCCAAGATGAGGGGGCTGGAAACACCATATATTTT.

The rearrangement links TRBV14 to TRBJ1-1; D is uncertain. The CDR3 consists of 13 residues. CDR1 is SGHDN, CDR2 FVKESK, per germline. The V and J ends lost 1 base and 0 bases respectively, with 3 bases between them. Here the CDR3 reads CASSQAVNTEAFF. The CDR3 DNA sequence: TGTGCCAGCAGCCAAGCGGTGAACACTGAAGCTTTCTTT.

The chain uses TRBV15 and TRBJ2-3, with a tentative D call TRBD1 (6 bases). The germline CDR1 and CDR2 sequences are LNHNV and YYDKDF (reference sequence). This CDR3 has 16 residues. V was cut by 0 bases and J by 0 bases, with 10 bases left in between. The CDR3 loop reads CATSRDRTGSTDTQYF. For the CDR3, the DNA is TGTGCCACCAGCAGAGATCGAACAGGGAGCACAGATACGCAGTATTTT. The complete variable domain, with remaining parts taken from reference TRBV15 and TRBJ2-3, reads DAMVIQNPRYQVTQFGKPVTLSCSQTLNHNVMYWYQQKSSQAPKLLFHYYDKDFNNEADTPDNFQSRRPNTSFCFLDIRSPGLGDTAMYLCATSRDRTGSTDTQYFGPGTRLTVL.

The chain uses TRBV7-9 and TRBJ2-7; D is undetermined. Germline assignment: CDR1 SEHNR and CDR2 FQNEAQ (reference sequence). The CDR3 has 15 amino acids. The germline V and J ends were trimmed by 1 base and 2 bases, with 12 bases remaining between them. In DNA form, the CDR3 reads TGTGCCAGCAGCTTAGGAGGCTCAAAGACCTACGAGCAGTACTTC. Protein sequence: CASSLGGSKTYEQYF.

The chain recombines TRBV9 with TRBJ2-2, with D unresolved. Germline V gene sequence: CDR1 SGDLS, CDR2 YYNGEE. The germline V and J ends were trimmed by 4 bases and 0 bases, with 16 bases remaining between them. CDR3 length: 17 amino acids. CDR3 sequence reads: CASSILPDTTNTGELFF. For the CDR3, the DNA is TGTGCCAGCAGCATTCTGCCCGACACAACGAACACCGGGGAGCTGTTTTTT.

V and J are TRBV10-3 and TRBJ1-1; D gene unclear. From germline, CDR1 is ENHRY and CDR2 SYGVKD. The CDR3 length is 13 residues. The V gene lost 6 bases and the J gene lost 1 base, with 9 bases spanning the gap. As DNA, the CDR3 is TGTGCCATCAGCCTAACAGAGAACACTGAAGCTTTCTTT. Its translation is CAISLTENTEAFF.

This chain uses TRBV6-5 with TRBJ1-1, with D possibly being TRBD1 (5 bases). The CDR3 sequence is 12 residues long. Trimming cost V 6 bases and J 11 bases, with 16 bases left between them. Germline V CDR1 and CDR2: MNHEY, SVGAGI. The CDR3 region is CASSRGLMEAFF. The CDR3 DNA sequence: TGTGCCAGCAGCCGGGGACTTATGGAGGCTTTCTTT.